A selection of T cell receptor beta chains follows, all from one sample in a study of blood T cells in healthy people across ages. TCRdb reprocessed the 5' RACE reads with MiXCR, giving one entry per CDR3 protein. The profile shows 980,000 or so distinct CDR3 sequences, roughly 48% of them singletons. The sample comprised blood. The origin of the receptors is a young man in good health. CDR3s include the opening cysteine and the closing phenylalanine or tryptophan. D genes are given only for firm matches.

D	V	J	CDR3
TRBD1	TRBV20-1	TRBJ2-7	CSAAPGTGSYEQYF
TRBD1	TRBV29-1	TRBJ2-3	CSVEGQGAADTQYF
TRBD1	TRBV4-2	TRBJ2-7	CASSLRQSGTGGRQYF
NA	TRBV12-3/TRBV12-4	TRBJ1-2	CASSPTGSLANYGYTF
NA	TRBV3-1	TRBJ1-1	CASSQDVGLVTEAFF
NA	TRBV9	TRBJ2-3	CASSPGTAPSTDAQYF
NA	TRBV11-2	TRBJ2-3	CASSLDVGSGDTQYF
TRBD2	TRBV5-6	TRBJ2-1	CASSLEGLAGNSYNEQFF
TRBD1	TRBV4-3	TRBJ2-7	CASSQEWGQGLYEQYF
NA	TRBV4-3	TRBJ2-3	CASSQELDTTDTQYF
TRBD2	TRBV12-3/TRBV12-4	TRBJ2-3	CASRVGRAADTQYF
NA	TRBV5-1	TRBJ1-6	CASSLDRDSPLHF
NA	TRBV6-2/TRBV6-3	TRBJ2-7	CASRPSGRPYEQYF
TRBD1	TRBV19	TRBJ1-2	CASREIGQDPGYTF
NA	TRBV18	TRBJ2-3	CASSPPTADADTQYF
NA	TRBV5-5	TRBJ1-2	CASSGEDGNYGYTF
NA	TRBV7-2	TRBJ1-1	CASGGQGWVTEAFF
NA	TRBV3-1	TRBJ2-3	CASSPTTTADTQYF
NA	TRBV5-1	TRBJ2-7	CASSLAEGRIYEQYF
TRBD1	TRBV7-9	TRBJ2-5	CASSSTGALDETQYF
TRBD2	TRBV28	NA	CASRPGTSGGPSSYNEQYF
NA	TRBV20-1	TRBJ2-1	CSARDPMGSSYNEQFF
NA	TRBV20-1	TRBJ2-3	CSARDTAVRTDTQYF
NA	TRBV12-3/TRBV12-4	TRBJ2-2	CASTQDGYGTGELFF
NA	TRBV2	TRBJ1-5	CASSEEGRTAQPQHF
TRBD1	TRBV5-1	TRBJ1-2	CASSSDRGIYGYTF
NA	TRBV29-1	TRBJ2-7	CSVVITGWIYEQYF
NA	TRBV7-9	TRBJ1-5	CASSPPEFGQPQHF
TRBD1	TRBV4-2	TRBJ1-1	CASSRVTGGEGAEAFF
TRBD1	TRBV9	TRBJ2-4	CASSVSSGGAEYF
NA	TRBV11-2	TRBJ2-3	CASSSSSERDTQYF
NA	TRBV5-6	NA	CASSATRRFDEQYF
NA	TRBV29-1	TRBJ2-3	CSVEGGTDTQYF
NA	TRBV7-2	TRBJ2-1	CASSRTANNEQFF
TRBD1	TRBV20-1	TRBJ1-2	CSAPGQANYGYTF
TRBD1	TRBV24-1	TRBJ2-4	CATSDPGQGAYIQYF
NA	TRBV3-1	TRBJ1-2	CASSPTASYGYTF
NA	TRBV21-1	TRBJ2-7	CASSKEGVRDEQYF
TRBD1	TRBV20-1	TRBJ2-5	CSAWGQGKWNEQYF
TRBD2	TRBV7-2	TRBJ2-3	CASSRPAGDWSDTQYF
NA	TRBV28	TRBJ1-4	CASSTGGGAEKLFF
TRBD2	TRBV28	TRBJ2-3	CASSPGAGGTGGTQYF
TRBD1	TRBV6-5	TRBJ2-1	CASSYGQGQFREQFF
NA	TRBV4-1	TRBJ2-2	CASSQAPAGITGELFF
NA	TRBV28	TRBJ2-1	CASSISPGSYNEQFF
NA	TRBV5-1	TRBJ2-1	CASKSQASSYNEQFF
TRBD1	TRBV12-3/TRBV12-4	TRBJ2-1	CASSSGTGMPYNEQFF
TRBD1	TRBV12-3/TRBV12-4	TRBJ1-5	CASSGQGAWQPQHF
TRBD2	TRBV28	TRBJ2-5	CASSQSGGPETQYF
TRBD2	TRBV5-1	TRBJ2-7	CASSQSTSGGAYNEQYF
TRBD2	TRBV5-4	TRBJ2-3	CASSVRGGQDTQYF
NA	TRBV20-1	TRBJ1-5	CSARDGSGVQPQHF
TRBD1	TRBV20-1	TRBJ1-2	CSAKEGQGGYTF